These 17 T cell receptor beta chains were all obtained from the same sample, sequenced in a study of blood T cell repertoires in COVID-19. Libraries were prepared by immunoSEQ multiplex PCR; TCRdb keeps only in-frame clonotypes and omits some of them. The profile shows 400,000 to 450,000 clones, just over 85% of them singletons. Sequences were obtained from peripheral blood. These TCRs come from a woman aged 25-40 years with active or convalescent COVID-19.

This rearrangement joins TRBV2 to TRBJ1-4; 9 positions match TRBD1. Germline lookup yields CDR1 SNHLY and CDR2 FYNNEI. This CDR3 is 14 amino acids long. J gave up 5 bases and V 3 bases, and 1 base lay outside the gene matches. The CDR3 sequence is CASSDGQGNEKLFF. The CDR3 nucleotides are TGTGCCAGCAGTGACGGACAGGGGAATGAAAAACTGTTTTTT.

This clone occurred a few times. This chain connects TRBV19 to TRBJ2-1; 7 nucleotides line up with TRBD1. Germline V gene sequence: CDR1 LNHDA, CDR2 SQIVND (reference sequence). The CDR3 totals 15 residues. V dropped 7 bases and J dropped 6; count of bases not matched to a gene: 12. As DNA, the CDR3 is TGTGCCAGTAATGACGGGCATTCAGGGGGCAATGAGCAGTTCTTC. It specifies CASNDGHSGGNEQFF.

The J gene is TRBJ2-2, the V gene TRBV6-2 or TRBV6-3, with D possibly matching TRBD1 (6 bases). Germline V lookup: CDR1 MNHEY, CDR2 SVGEGT. The CDR3 has 15 residues. V lost 3 bases to trimming and J lost 6 bases, with 14 bases between them. CDR3 in amino acids: CASSYEQGLAGELFF. For the CDR3, the DNA is TGTGCCAGCAGTTATGAACAGGGATTAGCCGGGGAGCTGTTTTTT.

The rearrangement uses TRBV6-5 and TRBJ1-4; weak D call: TRBD1 (5 bases). Germline V gene data show CDR1 as MNHEY and CDR2 as SVGAGI. This CDR3 region has 14 residues. Trimming removed 6 bases from V and 3 bases from J, with 11 bases in between. The CDR3 protein is CASRLTVANEKLFF. The CDR3, as DNA: TGTGCCAGCAGATTGACAGTAGCTAATGAAAAACTGTTTTTT.

The CDR3 is CASSHGQGTDTQYF. CDR3 bases: TGTGCCAGCAGCCACGGACAGGGCACAGATACGCAGTATTTT. This chain connects TRBV3-1 (or the pseudogene TRBV3-2) to TRBJ2-3; 7 bases line up with TRBD1. Germline V lookup: CDR1 LGHDT, CDR2 YNNKEL (reference sequence). The CDR3 is 14 amino acids. J was trimmed by 1 base and V by 3 bases; bases with no gene match: 1.

The rearrangement joins TRBV28 to TRBJ2-7; D is perhaps TRBD1 (6 bases). Trimming removed 2 bases from V and 2 bases from J, with 13 bases in between. The V gene's germline CDR1 is MDHEN and CDR2 SYDVKM. This CDR3 is built from 15 residues. In nucleotides, the CDR3 is TGTGCCAGCAGTTTAATCCACGGACAGACCTACGAGCAGTACTTC. Translation: CASSLIHGQTYEQYF.

This clone was counted between two and nine times. This rearrangement joins TRBV5-1 to TRBJ2-3; 10 nucleotides agree with TRBD2. There are 19 residues in the CDR3. The V segment lost 5 bases and the J segment 4 bases; nucleotides outside the gene matches: 19. Germline V gives CDR1 SGHRS, CDR2 YFSETQ. The CDR3: CASSDPGRGASGSPDTQYF. In DNA, the CDR3 is TGCGCCAGCAGTGACCCAGGGAGGGGGGCTAGCGGGAGCCCAGATACGCAGTATTTT.

The chain employs TRBV7-2 and TRBJ2-7, with 10 bases matching TRBD1. Looked up from germline, CDR1 is SGHTA and CDR2 is FQGNSA. This CDR3 has 14 residues. J gave up 6 bases and V 5 bases, and 7 bases lay outside the gene matches. The CDR3 loop reads CASSPGQGISEQYF. In DNA, the CDR3 is TGTGCCAGCAGCCCGGGACAGGGGATAAGCGAGCAGTACTTC.

This clone has a handful of counts. CDR3: CASRYRGVGELFF. The CDR3 region has the DNA TGTGCCAGCAGATACAGGGGTGTCGGGGAGCTGTTTTTT. This chain connects TRBV27 to TRBJ2-2, with 7 bases identical to TRBD1. The CDR3 spans 13 residues. In germline, CDR1 is MNHEY, CDR2 SMNVEV (reference sequence). Trimming removed 6 bases from V and 7 bases from J; junction bases left unmatched: 5.

The J gene is TRBJ1-1, the V gene TRBV7-9, with 7 nucleotides matching TRBD1. The CDR3 runs to 12 residues. V gave up 6 bases and J gave up 11 bases; unmatched junction bases: 9. CDR1 is SEHNR, CDR2 FQNEAQ, per germline (reference sequence). This CDR3 reads CASRPDRARAFF. The CDR3 DNA is TGTGCCAGCAGACCTGACAGGGCCAGGGCTTTCTTT.

V is TRBV5-1 and J is TRBJ2-7; 7 nucleotides agree with TRBD1. CDR1 is SGHRS and CDR2 is YFSETQ in the germline V gene. The ends lost 1 base at V and 6 bases at J; junction bases unmatched: 4. The CDR3 has 13 residues. The CDR3 region has the DNA TGCGCCAGCAGCTTGCCGGCAGGGGGCGAGCAGTACTTC. Protein product: CASSLPAGGEQYF. Full variable domain (outside the CDR3, taken from reference TRBV5-1 and TRBJ2-7): KAGVTQTPRYLIKTRGQQVTLSCSPISGHRSVSWYQQTPGQGLQFLFEYFSETQRNKGNFPGRFSGRQFSNSRSEMNVSTLELGDSALYLCASSLPAGGEQYFGPGTRLTVT.

V and J are TRBV19 and TRBJ2-6; 11 bases agree with TRBD1. Trimming at V came to 5 bases and at J to 0 bases, leaving 6 bases not matched to a gene. This CDR3 is built from 18 residues. The V gene's germline CDR1 is LNHDA and CDR2 SQIVND (reference sequence). In DNA form, the CDR3 reads TGTGCCAGTAGTGGCCCCGGGACAGGGGGCTCTGGGGCCAACGTCCTGACTTTC. This encodes CASSGPGTGGSGANVLTF. The full variable domain, completed using reference TRBV19 and TRBJ2-6, is DGGITQSPKYLFRKEGQNVTLSCEQNLNHDAMYWYRQDPGQGLRLIYYSQIVNDFQKGDIAEGYSVSREKKESFPLTVTSAQKNPTAFYLCASSGPGTGGSGANVLTFGAGSRLTVL.

This chain uses TRBV6-5 with TRBJ1-3, with D uncertain. Germline CDR1 is MNHEY and CDR2 is SVGAGI. Trimming stripped 5 bases from V and 0 bases from J, with 8 bases between. The length of the CDR3 is 14 residues. Written as DNA, the CDR3 is TGTGCCAGCAGTCGAGGGATCTCTGGAAACACCATATATTTT. Its protein is CASSRGISGNTIYF.

This clone occurred a few times. The gene calls are TRBV6-5 and TRBJ2-7, with 10 bases identical to TRBD2. Germline CDR1 reads MNHEY; CDR2 reads SVGAGI. The CDR3 sequence is 15 residues long. V gave up 0 bases and J gave up 3 bases; unmatched junction bases: 2. The CDR3: CASSYSSGGNYEQYF. CDR3 sequence (DNA): TGTGCCAGCAGTTACTCTAGCGGGGGGAACTACGAGCAGTACTTC.

The CDR3 bases are TGTGCCAGCAGTTCTAAATTAAGCCCCTACGAGCAGTACTTC. Translation gives CASSSKLSPYEQYF. This sequence joins TRBV6-2 or TRBV6-3 and TRBJ2-7; D gene uncertain. The CDR3 runs 14 residues. Germline V gene data show CDR1 as MNHEY and CDR2 as SVGEGT. V was pared by 4 bases and J by 2 bases, with 12 bases between.

The chain couples TRBV11-2 to TRBJ1-4; perhaps TRBD1 as D (6 bases). CDR3 length equals 17 residues. From germline, CDR1 is SGHAT and CDR2 FQNNGV. V lost 3 bases, J lost 5 bases, and 19 bases lay in between. CDR3 amino acids: CASSFSQTKRGNEKLFF. The CDR3 DNA follows: TGTGCCAGCAGCTTTAGTCAGACTAAAAGGGGGAATGAAAAACTGTTTTTT. Full variable domain (remainder filled in from reference TRBV11-2 and TRBJ1-4): EAGVAQSPRYKIIEKRQSVAFWCNPISGHATLYWYQQILGQGPKLLIQFQNNGVVDDSQLPKDRFSAERLKGVDSTLKIQPAKLEDSAVYLCASSFSQTKRGNEKLFFGSGTQLSVL.

The CDR3 spells CASSIDYGELFF. The CDR3 DNA reads TGTGCCAGTAGTATTGACTACGGGGAGCTGTTTTTT. The gene calls are TRBV19 and TRBJ2-2, with TRBD2 as a possible D gene (5 bases). Germline CDR1 LNHDA, CDR2 SQIVND (reference sequence). V was cut by 3 bases and J by 7 bases, with 6 bases left in between. The CDR3 covers 12 residues.